What follows are 5 T cell receptor beta chains derived from one specimen sequenced in a study of cytomegalovirus exposure and HLA in healthy donors. Profiled with immunoSEQ multiplex PCR; TCRdb holds only in-frame clones, not every one. Of roughly 300,000 clones in the sample, 87% were seen once. Sequencing was carried out using PBMCs. These receptors all come from a woman aged 25 to 39 in good health and CMV-seropositive.

V and J are TRBV9 and TRBJ2-7; 10 bases align to TRBD2. Trimming at V came to 4 bases and at J to 4 bases, leaving 14 bases not matched to a gene. This CDR3 comprises 17 residues. Germline V lookup: CDR1 SGDLS, CDR2 YYNGEE. The CDR3 here is CASSPRSSGTSVYEQYF. CDR3 DNA: TGTGCCAGCAGCCCTCGGTCTTCCGGGACTAGCGTGTACGAGCAGTACTTC.

The CDR3 region has the DNA TGCAGTGCTACCGTGGTCTTGGAGCAGTACTTC. Encoded protein: CSATVVLEQYF. The chain carries TRBV20-1 and TRBJ2-7; D is undetermined. V gave up 4 bases and J gave up 7 bases, with 11 bases separating them. The CDR3 length is 11 residues. Germline-derived CDR1 and CDR2 are DFQATT and SNEGSKA (reference sequence).

This chain connects TRBV11-1 to TRBJ2-5; D possibly uses TRBD1 or TRBD2 (5 bases each). The CDR3 runs 13 residues. Looked up from germline, CDR1 is SGHAT and CDR2 is FQDESV (reference sequence). The V end was cut by 5 bases, the J end by 5 bases, with 12 bases between. Here the CDR3 reads CASSERGVETQYF. CDR3 nucleotides: TGTGCCAGCAGCGAAAGGGGAGTGGAGACCCAGTACTTC.

The rearrangement links TRBV2 to TRBJ1-5; D is unclear. The V gene's germline CDR1 is SNHLY and CDR2 FYNNEI. Trimming removed 2 bases from V and 1 base from J, with 6 bases in between. The CDR3 is 14 residues long. In DNA form, the CDR3 reads TGTGCCAGCAGTGAAATAGCCAGCAATCAGCCCCAGCATTTT. The encoded protein is CASSEIASNQPQHF. The variable domain in full, completed from reference TRBV2 and TRBJ1-5, reads EPEVTQTPSHQVTQMGQEVILRCVPISNHLYFYWYRQILGQKVEFLVSFYNNEISEKSEIFDDQFSVERPDGSNFTLKIRSTKLEDSAMYFCASSEIASNQPQHFGDGTRLSIL.

This clone was picked up a small number of times. The CDR3, as DNA: TGTGCCAGCAGCTTTATGACTAGCGGATCCTACGAGCAGTACTTC. This sequence encodes CASSFMTSGSYEQYF. J is TRBJ2-7 and V is TRBV13, with 9 bases fitting TRBD2. Germline CDR1 is PRHDT and CDR2 is FYEKMQ (reference sequence). J lost 1 base, V lost 3 bases, and 4 bases had no gene match. The CDR3 sequence is 15 residues long.